This is a list of T cell receptor beta chains from one sample in a study of cytomegalovirus exposure and HLA in healthy donors. Sequencing was performed with immunoSEQ multiplex PCR; in TCRdb, only in-frame clones are kept and a portion is missing. The table lists 95,000 to 100,000 clones, 77% of them singletons, with 7.5% to 9% in the top ten. Sequencing input: PBMCs. The source is a female donor in good health and CMV-seronegative. Both conserved end residues are part of each CDR3. The order of the fields is V gene, J gene, D gene, clone size, CDR3 DNA, CDR3 protein. A D gene is named only where the DNA matches it firmly. Expanded clones get a size class; other rows say once, few or many, or leave the size out.

TRBV7-2	TRBJ2-7	.	.	TGTGCCAGCAGCTTCCTAGCCTTAGCTCCCTCTGGGTACGAGCAGTACTTC	CASSFLALAPSGYEQYF
TRBV7-9	TRBJ2-7	.	.	TGTGCCAGCAGCCCATACCAGGGGATATACGAGCAGTACTTC	CASSPYQGIYEQYF
TRBV7-9	TRBJ2-7	TRBD2	.	TGTGCCAGCAGTTTAGCGGGAGGGCCTCTGTCCGAGCAGTACTTC	CASSLAGGPLSEQYF
TRBV9	TRBJ2-7	.	.	TGTGCCAGCAGCCCAACTCCTAGTTACGAGCAGTACTTC	CASSPTPSYEQYF
TRBV6-1	TRBJ1-2	.	.	TGTGCCAGCATGCCGCGGTTTGGGAACTATGGCTACACCTTC	CASMPRFGNYGYTF
TRBV5-1	TRBJ1-2	.	.	TGCGCCAGCAGCTTGGGGCAGGCTAACTATGGCTACACCTTC	CASSLGQANYGYTF
TRBV27	TRBJ2-7	.	.	TGTGCCAGCAGTTACTCCGACTCCCAATGGTACTTC	CASSYSDSQWYF
TRBV28	TRBJ2-1	.	.	TGTGCCAGCAGTCCTGGTAGTACCTACAATGAGCAGTTCTTC	CASSPGSTYNEQFF
TRBV16	TRBJ2-4	.	.	TGTGCCAGCAGCCCTTCAGTAGCCAAAAACATTCAGTACTTC	CASSPSVAKNIQYF
TRBV7-4	TRBJ2-1	TRBD2	.	TGTGCCAGCAGTTCTTTAGCGGGAAAGTTGAATGAGCAGTTCTTC	CASSSLAGKLNEQFF
TRBV7-9	TRBJ1-2	.	.	TGTTCCAGCAGCTTAGCGCTTTTGACCCAGGATGGCTACACCTTC	CSSSLALLTQDGYTF
TRBV11-2	TRBJ1-3	.	.	TGTGCCAGCAGTCCACCCCGGCAGGGGAACACCATATATTTT	CASSPPRQGNTIYF
TRBV6-5	TRBJ1-3	.	once	TGTGCCAGCAGTTACTCGTTCGGGGTCGACGGAAACACCATATATTTT	CASSYSFGVDGNTIYF
TRBV6-1	TRBJ2-4	TRBD1	few	TGTGCCAGCAGTGAACCGGGACAGGGCCAAAACATTCAGTACTTC	CASSEPGQGQNIQYF
TRBV13	TRBJ2-1	.	once	TGTGCCAGCAGCTTAGGAGAGGACAATGAGCAGTTCTTC	CASSLGEDNEQFF
TRBV15	TRBJ2-3	TRBD2	.	TGTGCCACCAGCAGCCCACTAGCGGGGGCAGATACGCAGTATTTT	CATSSPLAGADTQYF
TRBV10-3	TRBJ1-5	.	.	TGTGCCATCAGTGACGACAGATATAGCAATCAGCCCCAGCATTTT	CAISDDRYSNQPQHF
TRBV27	TRBJ1-2	.	once	TGTGCCAGCACCCAGGGCCCACAGAGGCTCTATGGCTACACCTTC	CASTQGPQRLYGYTF
TRBV7-2	TRBJ2-7	TRBD2	.	TGTGCCAGCAGCTTAAGGGCCGCTAGCGGGACCTACGAGCAGTACTTC	CASSLRAASGTYEQYF
TRBV7-6	TRBJ1-1	TRBD1	.	TGTGCCAGCAGCTCGGGACAGTTCACTGAAGCTTTCTTT	CASSSGQFTEAFF
TRBV7-8	TRBJ2-5	TRBD1	.	TGTGCCAGCAGCTTCCAACCCCGGGGACAGGGGGAGACCCAGTACTTC	CASSFQPRGQGETQYF
TRBV15	TRBJ2-5	TRBD1	.	TGTGCCACCAGCCGGGGACAGGGGGCCCGAGAGACCCAGTACTTC	CATSRGQGARETQYF
TRBV6-5	TRBJ2-7	.	.	TGTGCCAGCAGTTACTCGAGGAACGAGCAGTACTTC	CASSYSRNEQYF
TRBV5-8	TRBJ2-3	TRBD2	.	TGTGCCAGCAGCTTTTGGGGGGGAGATACGCAGTATTTT	CASSFWGGDTQYF
TRBV7-9	TRBJ2-3	TRBD2	.	TGTGCCAGCAGCTTAGTCCTGACTAGCGGGAGGGTGGCAGATACGCAGTATTTT	CASSLVLTSGRVADTQYF
TRBV5-1	TRBJ2-7	TRBD2	.	TGCGCCAGCAGCCTCAGGGAGGGCTACGAGCAGTACTTC	CASSLREGYEQYF
TRBV7-9	TRBJ2-5	TRBD2	.	TGTGCCAGCATGGGCCCCGGGGGGGGGCGAGAGCAGTACTTC	CASMGPGGGREQYF
TRBV7-2	TRBJ2-5	TRBD2	.	TGTGCCAGCAGCTTAGACGGACTAGGTCCGGGTGAGACCCAGTACTTC	CASSLDGLGPGETQYF
TRBV2	TRBJ2-1	.	.	TGTGCCAGCAGTGTACAGTCTGAGCAGTTCTTC	CASSVQSEQFF
TRBV5-3	TRBJ2-5	.	.	TGTGCCAGAAGCCTCCTCCACAGGGCTTGCGCAATAGGCCCGACCCAGTACTTC	CARSLLHRACAIGPTQYF
TRBV18	TRBJ1-2	.	.	TGTGCCAGCTCCCCCGGAGAAAACTATGGCTACACCTTC	CASSPGENYGYTF
TRBV5-1	TRBJ2-5	TRBD2	once	TGCGCCAGCAGCTTGAGGCTAGCGGGAATGGGCGAGACCCAGTACTTC	CASSLRLAGMGETQYF
TRBV7-9	TRBJ1-1	TRBD1	once	TGTGCCAGCAGCTTAGCATCCGGGACAGGTAACACTGAAGCTTTCTTT	CASSLASGTGNTEAFF
TRBV7-2	TRBJ1-2	TRBD1	few	TGTGCCAGCAGCTTGGGCTCAGGGGGCGCCGACTATGGCTACACCTTC	CASSLGSGGADYGYTF
TRBV7-2	TRBJ2-7	TRBD2	.	TGTGCCAGCAGCTTGGTAACTAGCGGAGGGATGGGCTACGAGCAGTACTTC	CASSLVTSGGMGYEQYF
TRBV4-3	TRBJ2-3	.	.	TGCGCCAGCAGCCAAGTGACGCCGGGTCTAATATACACAGATACGCAGTATTTT	CASSQVTPGLIYTDTQYF
TRBV28	TRBJ1-5	.	.	TGTGCCAGCAGTTTTGGGGGGAATAGCAATCAGCCCCAGCATTTT	CASSFGGNSNQPQHF
TRBV7-2	TRBJ1-6	.	once	TGTGCCAGCAGCCTCGACGGAGGTTCACCCCTCCACTTT	CASSLDGGSPLHF
TRBV19	TRBJ2-7	TRBD2	.	TGTGCCAGTACCACCACGGGGAGCGGGACGACGGGCGTGCAGTACTTC	CASTTTGSGTTGVQYF
TRBV19	TRBJ1-3	.	.	TGTGCCAGTAGTAGCGACAGGAACTCTGGAAACACCATATATTTT	CASSSDRNSGNTIYF
TRBV27	TRBJ2-5	.	.	TGTGCCAGCAGTTTATCGGCCCAAGAGACCCAGTACTTC	CASSLSAQETQYF
TRBV5-1	TRBJ2-3	TRBD1	.	TGCGCCAGCAGCTGGGGGGACAGGTCCCCAGATACGCAGTATTTT	CASSWGDRSPDTQYF
TRBV4-1	TRBJ2-7	.	.	TGCGCCAGCAGCCAAGGGGGACTTATCTACGAGCAGTACTTC	CASSQGGLIYEQYF
TRBV7-8	TRBJ2-7	.	.	TGTGCCAGCAGCGACGAAGGTGGCGGGCGCTTGGGCGAGCAGTACTTC	CASSDEGGGRLGEQYF
TRBV15	TRBJ2-5	TRBD1	.	TGTGCCACTGCCGGGACAGCCGAGGAGACCCAGTACTTC	CATAGTAEETQYF